This T cell receptor (beta chain) was profiled in a study of beta chain features in type 1 diabetes. Of note for this clone: Its antigen is unknown.

Expressed TCRB transcripts were sequenced, since all the RNA that had been isolated was reverse transcribed. Sequencing used immunoSEQ multiplex PCR; TCRdb keeps in-frame clones, though not all of them. The sample lists roughly 300,000 clones; around 13% were seen once. Study outcomes and limitations: Patients with Type 1 diabetes showed moderately but significantly shorter TCRB CDR3s in all four CD4+ subsets. It was among patients, rather than healthy donors, that naive, central memory and Treg TCRB repertoires appeared more similar.

Material: central memory CD4+ T cells from blood. The origin of this receptor is a man aged 30 to 45 in good health.

In nucleotides, the CDR3 is TGTGCCAGCTCACCACCAAATAGGGGGCTAGCCAAAAACATTCAGTACTTC. This translates into CASSPPNRGLAKNIQYF. This chain joins TRBV18 and TRBJ2-4; 7 bases line up with TRBD1. The V segment lost 0 bases and the J segment 0 bases; nucleotides outside the gene matches: 5. This CDR3 has 17 amino acids. Germline CDR1 is KGHSH and CDR2 is LQKENI.